This TCR beta chain was sequenced for a study of blood T cell repertoires in COVID-19 (dated by TCRdb to 2018 to 2021). In terms of the full investigation: Samples covering the acute and convalescent phases of COVID-19 were provided by collaborators in the United States, Italy and Spain. The samples were drawn from the first 160 participants of the ongoing ImmuneRACE study and from more than 1,000 subjects provided by 6 global collaborators. The repertoires were released in a freely available public database meant as a resource for research on the immune response to SARS-CoV-2. The prospective study material was composed of cDNA or gDNA derived from T cells, B-cell-depleted T cells, or PBMCs. Subjects who had been exposed to COVID-19, were actively infected with it, or had recovered from it provided the deeply sampled blood TCRbeta repertoires that made up the dataset. Where available, HLA class I and class II types were obtained from metadata supplied by the sample provider rather than from assay-based typing. Nearly every sample came with metadata listing a de-identified subject ID, COVID-19 status, age in years and sex.

Whole blood was collected in K2EDTA tubes by collaborating institutions according to the institutions' own protocols. For TCRbeta analysis, collaborators shipped samples in one of three forms: frozen whole blood, isolated PBMCs, or DNA extracted from either of those sample types. Broad study findings and their caveats: Clinical and demographic metadata were provided uncurated, with the amount varying by source and participant.

About this clone itself: Its antigen is currently not known. No per-base quality is available; no much larger clone lies one base away.

TCRbeta CDR3 regions were amplified from genomic DNA using the immunoSEQ Assay, a bias-controlled multiplex PCR. In the authors' own workflow: The number of nucleated cells in each sample was estimated from the amplification of reference gene primers within the assay. To quantify the absolute abundance of each unique TCRbeta CDR3 rearrangement, sequence reads were collapsed and filtered. For each sample, productive Simpson clonality was calculated as the square root of Simpson's diversity index across productive rearrangements. Imported from immuneACCESS, the table was reduced by TCRdb to in-frame sequences with V and J called. These copies leave out some clones; in studies compared against another copy, an unresolved V gene accounts for under half, and the cause of the remainder is not known. From that table come the V and J calls and clone size; the DNA was used to work out D and trimming. The sample table lists roughly 160,000 clones, around 83% of them with a count of one. Together, the top ten hold 5.5% to 8% of the sample.

The junction carries 10 bases between V and J, which are trimmed by 3 bases and 2 bases respectively. The CDR3 contains 14 residues, cysteine and phenylalanine counted. The kept DNA is CDR3 alone, 42 bases in frame from the first base. The germline V gene encodes CDR1 MGHDK and CDR2 SYGVNS. The receptor was isolated from a man aged 50 to 59 with active or convalescent COVID-19. The chain links TRBV25-1 with TRBJ1-2; matching of 5 bases hints at TRBD1 as the D gene. Sequencing was performed on peripheral blood. The CDR3 amino acid sequence is: CASSEAGLNYGYTF. At the DNA level, the sequence is TGTGCCAGCAGTGAGGCAGGGTTAAACTATGGCTACACCTTC.